The rows below give T cell receptor beta chains drawn from one sample of a study of PD-1 blockade in classical Hodgkin lymphoma. Libraries were prepared by immunoSEQ multiplex PCR; TCRdb keeps only in-frame clonotypes and omits some of them. Of some 86,000 clones in the sample, 75% to 95% are singletons; the top ten hold approximately 2.9%. The sample was peripheral blood mononuclear cells (PBMCs), taken before the fourth cycle of nivolumab. These receptors were taken from a human donor with classical Hodgkin lymphoma. Both conserved end residues are part of each CDR3. A D gene is named only where the DNA matches it firmly. Clone size is not always given. Where it is, it says once, few, many or a class for expanded clones.

j_gene | len | v_gene | abundance | d_gene | CDR3nt | CDR3aa
TRBJ1-1 | 18 | TRBV15 | . | TRBD1 | TGTGCCACCAGCAGATCCCGTACAGGGGCCTCGATGAACACTGAAGCTTTCTTT | CATSRSRTGASMNTEAFF
TRBJ1-1 | 14 | TRBV6-5 | . | . | TGTGCCAGCAGGCCCGGGGGCGTTGGCACTGAAGCTTTCTTT | CASRPGGVGTEAFF
TRBJ2-7 | 15 | TRBV6-5 | . | . | TGTGCCAGCAGTTACGTGCAGGGCCTATCCTACGAGCAGTACTTC | CASSYVQGLSYEQYF
TRBJ2-1 | 15 | TRBV7-6 | . | TRBD1 | TGTGCCAGCAGCACCCCCGGGACAGCCTACAATGAGCAGTTCTTC | CASSTPGTAYNEQFF
TRBJ2-7 | 14 | TRBV4-3 | once | . | TGCGCCAGCAGCCAAGCGACAGGCCGGTACGAGCAGTACTTC | CASSQATGRYEQYF
TRBJ1-2 | 12 | TRBV7-8 | . | . | TGTGCCAGCAGCTTATATTCCTATGGCTACACCTTC | CASSLYSYGYTF
TRBJ2-7 | 17 | TRBV28 | once | TRBD1 | TGTGCCAGCAGTTTTTTATTGCCCCGGACAGGGAGCTACGAGCAGTACTTC | CASSFLLPRTGSYEQYF
TRBJ1-1 | 15 | TRBV6-5 | once | . | TGTGCCAGCACCAGAGATGTTACCGCGAGCACTGAAGCTTTCTTT | CASTRDVTASTEAFF
TRBJ2-1 | 14 | TRBV5-1 | once | . | TGCGCCAGCAGCTTGGTTGCAGGGAACAATGAGCAGTTCTTC | CASSLVAGNNEQFF
TRBJ2-1 | 16 | TRBV4-3 | once | TRBD2 | TGCGCCAGCAGCCAAGATCTGTGGGGGGGGGTTTATGAGCAGTTCTTC | CASSQDLWGGVYEQFF
TRBJ2-7 | 16 | TRBV6-5 | . | . | TGTGCCAGCAGTTACTCTAACAGGGAGAGCTCCTACGAGCAGTACTTC | CASSYSNRESSYEQYF
TRBJ1-1 | 11 | TRBV20-1 | . | . | TGCAGTGCTAGCGGGGTCGGGGAAGCTTTCTTT | CSASGVGEAFF
TRBJ2-2 | 15 | TRBV11-3 | . | TRBD1 | TGTGCCAGCAGTCGGACAGGGGGCGGAACCGGGGAGCTGTTTTTT | CASSRTGGGTGELFF
TRBJ1-1 | 14 | TRBV29-1 | . | . | TGCAGCGTTGAATTCGGCAGGGTGAACACTGAAGCTTTCTTT | CSVEFGRVNTEAFF
TRBJ2-1 | 15 | TRBV5-4 | . | . | TGTGCCAGCAGCTTGAGCGGGTCAGCCTACAATGAGCAGTTCTTC | CASSLSGSAYNEQFF
TRBJ1-1 | 11 | TRBV7-9 | . | TRBD1 | TGTGCCAGCAGGTGGACAGGCCTCGGTGACTTT | CASRWTGLGDF
TRBJ2-7 | 13 | TRBV11-2 | once | . | TGTGCCAGCAGCTTCGCGAGTACCTACGAGCAGTACTTC | CASSFASTYEQYF
TRBJ1-2 | 14 | TRBV7-6 | . | . | TGTGCCAGCAGCTTAGGGCTAACTAACTATGGCTACACCTTC | CASSLGLTNYGYTF
TRBJ1-1 | 12 | TRBV10-3 | . | . | TGTGCCATCAGTGAGTGGAACACTGAAGCTTTCTTT | CAISEWNTEAFF
TRBJ1-1 | 14 | TRBV11-2 | . | . | TGTGCCAGCAGCTTGACAGCCATGACCCCTGAAGCTTTCTTT | CASSLTAMTPEAFF
TRBJ2-5 | 15 | TRBV28 | . | . | TGTGCCAGCAGTTTCCGGCGGGCTAGGATAGAGACCCAGTACTTC | CASSFRRARIETQYF
TRBJ1-6 | 16 | TRBV7-9 | . | . | TGTGCCAGCAGCTTAGGGACGGCAGGGAGGAATTCACCCCTCCACTTT | CASSLGTAGRNSPLHF
TRBJ2-7 | 13 | TRBV19 | . | TRBD1 | TGTGCCAGTAGCGGACAGGGGGGCCTCGAGCAGTACTTC | CASSGQGGLEQYF
TRBJ1-1 | 16 | TRBV4-2 | once | . | TGTGCCAGCAGCCAAGAGCTTAGGACAGTGAACACTGAAGCTTTCTTT | CASSQELRTVNTEAFF
TRBJ2-7 | 15 | TRBV30 | . | . | TGTGCCGGTCAGCAAGACAGGCTAGGGGGTTTTGAGCAGTACTTC | CAGQQDRLGGFEQYF
TRBJ1-5 | 14 | TRBV6-6 | . | . | TGTGCCAGCAGGCCGGAGTTGGGCAATCAGCCCCAGCATTTT | CASRPELGNQPQHF
TRBJ1-3 | 13 | TRBV10-2 | . | . | TGCGCCAGCAGTGAGGGATCTGGAAACACCATATATTTT | CASSEGSGNTIYF
TRBJ2-1 | 15 | TRBV6-6 | . | . | TGTGCCAGCAGTGACGTGGGAGGGGGTAGGAATGAGCAGTTCTTC | CASSDVGGGRNEQFF
TRBJ2-7 | 12 | TRBV7-8 | . | . | TGTGCCAGCAGCTTCGGGGAGTACGAGCAGTACTTC | CASSFGEYEQYF
TRBJ1-1 | 15 | TRBV5-1 | . | . | TGCGCCAGCAGCTTGGTGGGCGGCTCGAACACTGAAGCTTTCTTT | CASSLVGGSNTEAFF
TRBJ2-5 | 15 | TRBV6-1 | . | TRBD2 | TGTGCCAGCAGTGAACTAACCGGGGGGAGTGGGACCCAGTACTTC | CASSELTGGSGTQYF
TRBJ1-4 | 14 | TRBV7-6 | . | TRBD1 | TGTGCCAGCAGCTCCGGACAGGGGACCGAAAAACTGTTTTTT | CASSSGQGTEKLFF
TRBJ1-2 | 11 | TRBV11-2 | . | . | TGTGCCAGCTCCCTCGGTTATGGCTACACCTTC | CASSLGYGYTF
TRBJ2-2 | 12 | TRBV6-5 | . | . | TGTGCCAGCAGTGCTAGTCCCGGGGAGCTGTTTTTT | CASSASPGELFF
TRBJ2-7 | 15 | TRBV7-3 | . | TRBD2 | TGTGCCAGCAGCCCGCAAGCGGGGGGCCGGTACGAGCAGTACTTC | CASSPQAGGRYEQYF
TRBJ1-1 | 12 | TRBV7-9 | . | . | TGTGCCAGCAGCTTTGTGGACACTGAAGCTTTCTTT | CASSFVDTEAFF
TRBJ1-6 | 15 | TRBV9 | . | TRBD1 | TGTGCCAGCAGCCCCCGACAGGGTGGAAATTCACCCCTCCACTTT | CASSPRQGGNSPLHF
TRBJ1-6 | 21 | TRBV5-1 | . | . | TGCGCCAGCAGCTTGGTGGGGAGGGACCCCTACCCCAGCTCCTATAATTCACCCCTCCACTTT | CASSLVGRDPYPSSYNSPLHF
TRBJ1-2 | 14 | TRBV25-1 | . | . | TGTGCCAGCAGTGAATTAGGAACAGGCTATGGCTACACCTTC | CASSELGTGYGYTF
TRBJ1-2 | 12 | TRBV30 | . | TRBD1 | TGTGCCTGGAGTGAGACAGGGTATGGCTACACCTTC | CAWSETGYGYTF
TRBJ1-4 | 16 | TRBV5-1 | . | . | TGCGCCAGCAGCTTGGAACAGTCTAGCACTAATGAAAAACTGTTTTTT | CASSLEQSSTNEKLFF
TRBJ2-7 | 15 | TRBV2 | . | . | TGTGCCAGCAGGCGGGGTGGGGGATATTCCTACGAGCAGTACTTC | CASRRGGGYSYEQYF